The T cell receptor beta chain described here comes from a study of cytomegalovirus exposure and HLA in healthy donors. PCR primers comprised 60 Vbeta and 13 Jbeta primers. The data were produced by immunoSEQ multiplex PCR, yet TCRdb's version contains in-frame clones alone and is incomplete. This table holds around 220,000 clones, over 60% found once. Germline-derived CDR1 and CDR2 are SQVTM and ANQGSEA. The junction had 4 bases not matched to a gene; V was cut back by 6 bases and J by 0 bases. The CDR3 extends over 14 amino acids. This clonotype was sampled from a middle-aged man in good health and CMV-seronegative. The chain carries TRBV29-1 and TRBJ1-4, with TRBD1 identical over 7 bases. The sequencing sample was made of PBMCs. CDR3 amino acids: CSVADRATNEKLFF. The CDR3 nucleotides read TGCAGCGTCGCCGACAGGGCAACTAATGAAAAACTGTTTTTT.